This TCR beta chain is drawn from a study of OX40 agonist ivuxolimab in advanced cancers. Looking at the study overall: Treatment of patients was with ivuxolimab, an agonistic anti-OX40 (CD134) antibody. Partial responses were achieved by three patients, one with hepatocellular carcinoma and two with cutaneous melanoma. Patients were treated with intravenous ivuxolimab, dosed at 0.01 to 10 mg/kg and infused every 2 weeks. Study-level results: On average, a greater number of expanded clones characterised CD8+ T cells relative to CD4+.

Between the trimmed V and J ends, which lost 4 bases and 1 base, there was a span of 7 bases. Germline-derived CDR1 and CDR2 are LGHNA and YNFKEQ. The CDR3 contains 13 residues. TCRdb keeps only in-frame clones here, not all; method: immunoSEQ multiplex PCR. Of roughly 25,000 clones listed, 85% are singletons. Of note for this clone: Its target is not known.

The receptor's source is an adult with an advanced solid tumor such as melanoma, head and neck, liver or kidney cancer. The chain uses TRBV4-2 and TRBJ1-1; no firm D call. The sample consisted of CD4+ or CD8+ T cells sorted from blood, taken in a trial of the OX40 agonist ivuxolimab. This CDR3 reads CASSPGANTEAFF. The CDR3 DNA is TGTGCCAGCAGCCCCGGAGCGAACACTGAAGCTTTCTTT.